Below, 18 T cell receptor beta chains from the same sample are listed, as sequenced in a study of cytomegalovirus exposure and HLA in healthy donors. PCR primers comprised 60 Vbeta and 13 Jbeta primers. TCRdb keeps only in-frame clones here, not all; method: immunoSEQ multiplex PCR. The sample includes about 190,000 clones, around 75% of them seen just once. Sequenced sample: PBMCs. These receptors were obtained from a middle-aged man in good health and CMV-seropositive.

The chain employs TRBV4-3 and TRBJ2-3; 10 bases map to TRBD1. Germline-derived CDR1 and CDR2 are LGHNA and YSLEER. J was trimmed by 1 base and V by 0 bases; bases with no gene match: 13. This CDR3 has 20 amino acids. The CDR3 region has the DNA TGCGCCAGCAGCCAAGACCTTGCGGGGGGACAGGGGTGGGGCACAGATACGCAGTATTTT. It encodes CASSQDLAGGQGWGTDTQYF.

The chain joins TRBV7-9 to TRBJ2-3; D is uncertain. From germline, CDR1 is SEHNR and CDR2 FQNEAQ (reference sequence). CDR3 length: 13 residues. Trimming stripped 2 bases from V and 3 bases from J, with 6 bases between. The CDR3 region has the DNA TGTGCCAGCAGCTTATCCCCGACAGATACGCAGTATTTT. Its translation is CASSLSPTDTQYF.

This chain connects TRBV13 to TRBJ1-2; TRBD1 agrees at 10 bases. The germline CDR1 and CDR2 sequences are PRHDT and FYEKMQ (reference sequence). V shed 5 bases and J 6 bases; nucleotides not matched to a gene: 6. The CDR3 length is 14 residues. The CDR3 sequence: CASSQRTGGDGYTF. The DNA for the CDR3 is TGTGCCAGCAGCCAGCGGACAGGGGGAGATGGCTACACCTTC.

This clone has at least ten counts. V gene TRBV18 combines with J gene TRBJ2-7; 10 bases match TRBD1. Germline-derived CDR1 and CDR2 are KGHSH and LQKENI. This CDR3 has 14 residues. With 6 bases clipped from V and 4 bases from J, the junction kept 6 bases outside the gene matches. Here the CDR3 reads CASSLDRGLYEQYF. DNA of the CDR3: TGTGCCAGCTCCCTAGACAGGGGGCTTTACGAGCAGTACTTC.

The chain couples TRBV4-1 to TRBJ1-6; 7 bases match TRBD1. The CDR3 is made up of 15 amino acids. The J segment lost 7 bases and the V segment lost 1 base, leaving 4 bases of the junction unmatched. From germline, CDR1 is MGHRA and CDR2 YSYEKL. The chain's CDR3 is CASSQGGQRNSPLHF. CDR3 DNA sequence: TGCGCCAGCAGCCAAGGGGGACAGAGGAATTCACCCCTCCACTTT.

This chain's CDR3 is CASSLLAKNIQYF. As DNA, the CDR3 is TGTGCCAGCAGTTTGCTGGCCAAAAACATTCAGTACTTC. This chain connects TRBV5-6 to TRBJ2-4, with no clear D. The CDR3 totals 13 residues. The V end was cut by 5 bases, the J end by 1 base, with 7 bases between. Per the germline V gene, CDR1 is SGHDT and CDR2 is YYEEEE.

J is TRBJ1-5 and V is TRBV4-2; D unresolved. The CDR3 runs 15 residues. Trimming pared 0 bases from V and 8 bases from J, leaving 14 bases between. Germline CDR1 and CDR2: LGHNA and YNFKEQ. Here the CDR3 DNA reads TGTGCCAGCAGCCAAGAGGGAGAACCCCGGGAGCCCCAGCATTTT. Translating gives CASSQEGEPREPQHF.

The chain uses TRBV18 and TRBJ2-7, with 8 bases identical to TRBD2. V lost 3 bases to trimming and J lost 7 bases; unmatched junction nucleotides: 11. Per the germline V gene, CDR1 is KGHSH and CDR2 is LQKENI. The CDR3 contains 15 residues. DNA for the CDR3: TGTGCCAGCTCACCTGACCCGGGGGGGCTTGATGAGCAGTACTTC. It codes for CASSPDPGGLDEQYF.

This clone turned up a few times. CDR3 sequence reads: CASSQQGFSDTQYF. The CDR3 DNA reads as TGCGCCAGCAGCCAGCAGGGGTTTTCAGATACGCAGTATTTT. This chain joins TRBV5-1 and TRBJ2-3; weak D call: TRBD1 (6 bases). The CDR3 spans 14 residues. The germline CDR1 and CDR2 sequences are SGHRS and YFSETQ. Deletions cut 4 bases from V and 4 bases from J, with 13 bases between. Full variable domain (missing parts from reference TRBV5-1 and TRBJ2-3): KAGVTQTPRYLIKTRGQQVTLSCSPISGHRSVSWYQQTPGQGLQFLFEYFSETQRNKGNFPGRFSGRQFSNSRSEMNVSTLELGDSALYLCASSQQGFSDTQYFGPGTRLTVL.

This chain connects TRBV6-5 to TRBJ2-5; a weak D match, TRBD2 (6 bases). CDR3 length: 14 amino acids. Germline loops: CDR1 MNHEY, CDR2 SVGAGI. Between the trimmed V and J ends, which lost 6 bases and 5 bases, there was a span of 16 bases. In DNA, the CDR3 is TGTGCCAGCAGCCGGGGGTTATTTCCGGAGACCCAGTACTTC. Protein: CASSRGLFPETQYF.

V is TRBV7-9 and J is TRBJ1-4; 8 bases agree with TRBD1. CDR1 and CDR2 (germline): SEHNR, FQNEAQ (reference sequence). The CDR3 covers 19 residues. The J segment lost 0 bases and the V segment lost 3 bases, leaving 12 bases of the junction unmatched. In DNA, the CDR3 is TGTGCCAGCAGCTTTGGGTTCAGGGGGCCTATTGCAACTAATGAAAAACTGTTTTTT. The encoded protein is CASSFGFRGPIATNEKLFF.

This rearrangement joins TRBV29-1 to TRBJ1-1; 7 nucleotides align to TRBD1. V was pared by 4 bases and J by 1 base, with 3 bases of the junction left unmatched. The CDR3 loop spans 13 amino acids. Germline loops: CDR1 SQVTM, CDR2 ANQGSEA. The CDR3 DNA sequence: TGCAGCGTTGGGGGACAGACGAACACTGAAGCTTTCTTT. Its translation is CSVGGQTNTEAFF.

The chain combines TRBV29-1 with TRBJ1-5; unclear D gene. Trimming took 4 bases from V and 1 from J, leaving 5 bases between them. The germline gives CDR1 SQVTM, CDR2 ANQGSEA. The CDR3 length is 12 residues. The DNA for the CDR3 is TGCAGCGTTGGCGAAAGCAATCAGCCCCAGCATTTT. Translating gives CSVGESNQPQHF.

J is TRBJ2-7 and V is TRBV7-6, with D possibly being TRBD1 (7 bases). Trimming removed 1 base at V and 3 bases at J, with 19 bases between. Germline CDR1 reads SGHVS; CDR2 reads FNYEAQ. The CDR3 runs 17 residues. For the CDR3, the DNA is TGTGCCAGCAGCTTAGGAACCGGGACAGAGGACTACTACGAGCAGTACTTC. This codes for CASSLGTGTEDYYEQYF.

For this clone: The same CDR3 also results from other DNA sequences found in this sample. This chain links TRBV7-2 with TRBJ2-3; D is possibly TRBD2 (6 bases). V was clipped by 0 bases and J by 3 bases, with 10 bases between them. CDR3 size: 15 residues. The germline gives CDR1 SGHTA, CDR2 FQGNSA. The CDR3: CASSLAAGSTDTQYF. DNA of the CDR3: TGTGCCAGCAGCTTAGCGGCGGGGTCGACAGATACGCAGTATTTT.

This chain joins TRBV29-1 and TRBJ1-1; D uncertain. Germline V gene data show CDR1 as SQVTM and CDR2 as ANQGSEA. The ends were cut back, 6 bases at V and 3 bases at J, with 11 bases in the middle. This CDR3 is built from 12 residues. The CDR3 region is CSVAQGDTEAFF. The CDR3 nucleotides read TGCAGCGTGGCACAAGGAGACACTGAAGCTTTCTTT.

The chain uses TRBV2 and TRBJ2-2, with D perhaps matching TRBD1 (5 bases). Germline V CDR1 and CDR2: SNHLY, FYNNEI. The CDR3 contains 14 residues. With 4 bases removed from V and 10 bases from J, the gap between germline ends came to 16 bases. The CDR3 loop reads CASSGSGLALELFF. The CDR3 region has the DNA TGTGCCAGCAGTGGGTCAGGGTTGGCGTTGGAGCTGTTTTTT.

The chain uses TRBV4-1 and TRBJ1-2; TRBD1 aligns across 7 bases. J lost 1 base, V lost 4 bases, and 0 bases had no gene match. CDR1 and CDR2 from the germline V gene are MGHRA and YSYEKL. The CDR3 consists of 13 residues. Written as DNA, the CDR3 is TGCGCCAGCAGCCGGGACAGTAACTATGGCTACACCTTC. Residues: CASSRDSNYGYTF.